Below, 18 T cell receptor beta chains from the same sample are listed, as sequenced in a study of T cells in Graves' hyperthyroidism and ophthalmopathy. Researchers took RNA transcripts and amplified the TCR beta CDR3 regions from them. During a first-round RT-PCR of the TCR CDR3, the HTBI primer set was used. TCRdb re-analysed the multiplex PCR reads in MiXCR, keeping a single row per CDR3 protein. Counted here are fewer than 500,000 distinct CDR3 sequences, about 15% occurring once; the ten biggest clones make up around a fifth. Sequencing used blood. These receptors were taken from a woman aged 25-40 years with Graves' ophthalmopathy.

This clonotype has just a few counts. This rearrangement joins TRBV6-1 to TRBJ1-1, with a tentative D call TRBD1 (6 bases). The CDR3 loop spans 12 amino acids. The germline V gene encodes CDR1 MNHNS and CDR2 SASEGT. Trimming left V 5 bases short and J 8 bases short, with 12 bases between. This CDR3 is CASSRRQGEAFF. The CDR3 DNA reads as TGTGCCAGCAGTAGACGCCAGGGGGAAGCTTTCTTT.

J is TRBJ1-5 and V is TRBV19; TRBD1 matches 7 bases. V was clipped by 4 bases and J by 1 base; unmatched bases: 7. The CDR3 contains 16 residues. Germline V gives CDR1 LNHDA, CDR2 SQIVND (reference sequence). CDR3 DNA sequence: TGTGCCAGTAGTAGCCGACAGGGTACAAGCAATCAGCCCCAGCATTTT. Translation gives CASSSRQGTSNQPQHF.

This clonotype was seen only a few times. V and J are TRBV9 and TRBJ1-1, with D uncertain. Germline V CDR1 and CDR2: SGDLS, YYNGEE. Trimming left V 2 bases short and J 4 bases short, with 6 bases between. This CDR3 is built from 12 residues. The CDR3 protein is CASSVSGTEAFF. In DNA, the CDR3 is TGTGCCAGCAGCGTCAGTGGCACTGAAGCTTTCTTT.

Comments on this clonotype: A single base separates this from a much larger clone, so it may be a read error. The chain couples TRBV28 to TRBJ2-3; no firm D call. TRBJ1-5 matches the DNA end more closely, so the J call is doubtful. The V gene's germline CDR1 is MDHEN and CDR2 SYDVKM. The CDR3 runs 16 residues. As DNA, the CDR3 is TGTGCCAGCAGCTCCGACTCGTCTGGGTACTTAGCTACGCAGCATTTT. Its translation is CASSSDSSGYLATQHF.

This clonotype was detected ten times or more. The chain has TRBV18 and TRBJ1-2; D not resolved. Trimming took off 0 bases at V and 5 bases at J, with 7 bases between the two ends. The CDR3 totals 13 residues. Germline V gene sequence: CDR1 KGHSH, CDR2 LQKENI. The CDR3 DNA sequence: TGTGCCAGCTCACCACCGGCAGATTATGGCTACACCTTC. It specifies CASSPPADYGYTF.

This clonotype was detected many times. This rearrangement joins TRBV3-1 to TRBJ2-1, with 7 bases that match TRBD2. Germline V gives CDR1 LGHDT, CDR2 YNNKEL (reference sequence). The CDR3 runs 14 residues. J lost 6 bases, V lost 3 bases, and 5 bases had no gene match. The CDR3 loop reads CASSQLPGGNEQFF. The CDR3 DNA sequence: TGTGCCAGCAGCCAGCTTCCGGGAGGCAATGAGCAGTTCTTC.

V and J are TRBV7-2 and TRBJ2-5; 9 bases map to TRBD2. The CDR3 covers 14 residues. Unmatched junction bases numbered 5, after V lost 6 bases and J lost 3 bases. Germline-derived CDR1 and CDR2 are SGHTA and FQGNSA. The chain's CDR3 is CASRKLAGKETQYF. As DNA, the CDR3 is TGTGCCAGCAGAAAGCTAGCGGGGAAAGAGACCCAGTACTTC.

Only a few counts were recorded for this clonotype. This rearrangement joins TRBV9 to TRBJ1-3; the D gene is possibly TRBD1 (5 bases). The CDR3 has 15 residues. The V end was cut by 2 bases, the J end by 3 bases, with 12 bases between. Germline V gene lookup returns CDR1 SGDLS and CDR2 YYNGEE. CDR3 DNA: TGTGCCAGCAGCGTTGCTGGGGGGATTGGAAACACCATATATTTT. It is translated as CASSVAGGIGNTIYF.

This clonotype was seen at least ten times. The chain carries TRBV20-1 and TRBJ2-5; 8 bases fit TRBD2. J gave up 5 bases and V 5 bases, and 19 bases lay outside the gene matches. The CDR3 loop spans 17 amino acids. Germline-derived CDR1 and CDR2 are DFQATT and SNEGSKA (reference sequence). In DNA, the CDR3 is TGCAGTGCTTACGGCGGGGGGAGCGAGTATTGGTCGGAGACCCAGTACTTC. It translates to CSAYGGGSEYWSETQYF.

This clonotype showed up many times. CDR3 loop: CASSRTGGAGQPQHF. In DNA form, the CDR3 reads TGCGCCAGCAGCCGAACAGGGGGCGCAGGTCAGCCCCAGCATTTT. The gene calls are TRBV4-1 and TRBJ1-5; 9 bases agree with TRBD1. Germline loops: CDR1 MGHRA, CDR2 YSYEKL. CDR3 length: 15 residues. Trimming at V came to 4 bases and at J to 6 bases, leaving 7 bases not matched to a gene.

There are many counts of this clonotype. V and J are TRBV7-3 and TRBJ2-1; TRBD2 matches 11 bases. The V gene's germline CDR1 is SGHTA and CDR2 FQGTGA. After removal of 2 bases from V and 5 bases from J, the junction contained 5 bases not matched to a gene. The CDR3 spans 16 residues. CDR3 sequence reads: CASSLASGGSDNEQFF. In DNA form, the CDR3 reads TGTGCCAGCAGCTTAGCTAGCGGGGGGAGTGACAATGAGCAGTTCTTC.

This clonotype was counted between two and nine times. The chain carries TRBV28 and TRBJ1-5; D gene uncertain. V lost 7 bases, J lost 7 bases, and 23 bases lay in between. The germline V gene encodes CDR1 MDHEN and CDR2 SYDVKM. The CDR3 consists of 16 residues. CDR3: CASTLLRRGSGQPQHF. CDR3 DNA sequence: TGTGCCAGCACCCTCCTCCGACGGGGTAGCGGACAGCCCCAGCATTTT.

V and J are TRBV2 and TRBJ2-1; TRBD1 aligns across 10 bases. J gave up 6 bases and V 6 bases, and 11 bases lay outside the gene matches. Germline-derived CDR1 and CDR2 are SNHLY and FYNNEI. There are 16 residues in the CDR3. CDR3 in amino acids: CASRAARTGGPNEQFF. As DNA, the CDR3 is TGTGCCAGCAGGGCTGCCCGGACAGGGGGACCCAATGAGCAGTTCTTC.

The chain joins TRBV7-2 to TRBJ2-4; 11 bases are shared with TRBD2. Germline-derived CDR1 and CDR2 are SGHTA and FQGNSA. This CDR3 is 15 amino acids long. V shed 5 bases and J 9 bases; nucleotides not matched to a gene: 9. Here the CDR3 reads CASSGSSGGSVIQYF. The CDR3 bases are TGTGCCAGCAGCGGGTCTAGCGGGGGGTCGGTCATTCAGTACTTC.

The chain recombines TRBV20-1 with TRBJ1-1; unclear D gene. Per germline, CDR1 DFQATT and CDR2 SNEGSKA (reference sequence). V gave up 3 bases and J gave up 4 bases, with 21 bases separating them. CDR3 length equals 16 residues. The CDR3 DNA follows: TGCAGTGCTAGCCCTATTTTAGTAATCTGGTTCACTGAAGCTTTCTTT. Its translation is CSASPILVIWFTEAFF.

The rearrangement uses TRBV19 and TRBJ2-2; 12 bases are a match to TRBD2. With V trimmed by 1 base and J by 4 bases, 7 bases remained unmatched. This CDR3 is 18 amino acids long. Germline lookup yields CDR1 LNHDA and CDR2 SQIVND (reference sequence). The CDR3 is CASSIGPSGGARTGELFF. The CDR3 coding sequence is TGTGCCAGTAGTATAGGGCCTAGCGGGGGGGCCCGCACCGGGGAGCTGTTTTTT.

This clonotype was recorded many times. V gene TRBV24-1 combines with J gene TRBJ2-3, with D possibly TRBD2 on 6 matching bases. This CDR3 has 16 residues. V was cut by 1 base and J by 1 base, with 11 bases left in between. Germline assignment: CDR1 KGHDR and CDR2 SFDVKD. This chain's CDR3 is CATSDFAGRGTDTQYF. CDR3 nucleotide sequence: TGTGCCACCAGTGATTTTGCGGGACGGGGCACAGATACGCAGTATTTT.

This clonotype was detected many times. V and J are TRBV3-1 and TRBJ2-5, with 7 bases lining up with TRBD1. Trimming at V came to 4 bases and at J to 3 bases, leaving 5 bases not matched to a gene. Germline V gene data show CDR1 as LGHDT and CDR2 as YNNKEL (reference sequence). The CDR3 extends over 14 amino acids. This CDR3 is CASSRPTGKETQYF. CDR3 nucleotide sequence: TGTGCCAGCAGCCGACCGACAGGGAAAGAGACCCAGTACTTC.